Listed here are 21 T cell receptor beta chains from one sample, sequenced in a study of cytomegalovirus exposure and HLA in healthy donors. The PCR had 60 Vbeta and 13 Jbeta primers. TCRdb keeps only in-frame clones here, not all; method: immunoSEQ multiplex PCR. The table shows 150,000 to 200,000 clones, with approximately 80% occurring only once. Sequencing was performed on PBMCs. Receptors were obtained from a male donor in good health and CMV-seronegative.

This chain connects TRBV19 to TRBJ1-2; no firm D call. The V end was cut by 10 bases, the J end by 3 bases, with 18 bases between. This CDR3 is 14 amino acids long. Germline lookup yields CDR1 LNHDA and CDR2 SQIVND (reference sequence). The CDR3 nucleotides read TGTGCCACTCAAAAGAGCGGGGAATACTATGGCTACACCTTC. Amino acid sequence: CATQKSGEYYGYTF.

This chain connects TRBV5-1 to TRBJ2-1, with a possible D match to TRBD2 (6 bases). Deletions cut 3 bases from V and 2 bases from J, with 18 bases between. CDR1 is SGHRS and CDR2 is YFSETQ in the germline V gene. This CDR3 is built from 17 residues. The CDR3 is CASSSGPEGGAYNEQFF. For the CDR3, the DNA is TGCGCCAGCAGCTCGGGGCCTGAGGGCGGGGCCTACAATGAGCAGTTCTTC.

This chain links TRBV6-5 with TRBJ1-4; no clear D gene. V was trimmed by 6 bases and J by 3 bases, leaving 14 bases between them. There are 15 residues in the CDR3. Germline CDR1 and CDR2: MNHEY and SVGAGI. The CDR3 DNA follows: TGTGCCAGCAGCAATTCTTGGGCCTCTAATGAAAAACTGTTTTTT. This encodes CASSNSWASNEKLFF.

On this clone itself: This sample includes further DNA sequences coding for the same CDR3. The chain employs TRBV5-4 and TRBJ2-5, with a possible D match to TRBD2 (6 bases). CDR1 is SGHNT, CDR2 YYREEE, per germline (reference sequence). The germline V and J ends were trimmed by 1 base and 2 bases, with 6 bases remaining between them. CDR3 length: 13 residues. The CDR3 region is CASSLRGQETQYF. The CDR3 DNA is TGTGCCAGCAGCTTGCGGGGGCAAGAGACCCAGTACTTC.

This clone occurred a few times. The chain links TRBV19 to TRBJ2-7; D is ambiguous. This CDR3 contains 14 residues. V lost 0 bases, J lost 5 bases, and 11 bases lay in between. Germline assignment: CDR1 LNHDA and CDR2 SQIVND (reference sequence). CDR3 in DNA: TGTGCCAGTAGTATAGACAAGTCTAGAGACGAGCAGTACTTC. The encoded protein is CASSIDKSRDEQYF.

This CDR3 reads CASSDLNRVSEQYF. CDR3 bases: TGTGCCAGCAGTGATCTGAACAGGGTCTCCGAGCAGTACTTC. The chain employs TRBV25-1 and TRBJ2-7, with D maybe TRBD1 (6 bases). V lost 3 bases to trimming and J lost 6 bases, with 15 bases between them. Germline CDR1 is MGHDK and CDR2 is SYGVNS. The CDR3 is 14 amino acids.

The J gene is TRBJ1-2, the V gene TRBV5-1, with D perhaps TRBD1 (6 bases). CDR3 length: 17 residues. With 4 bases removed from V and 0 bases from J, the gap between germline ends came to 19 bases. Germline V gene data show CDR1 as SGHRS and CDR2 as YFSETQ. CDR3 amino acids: CASSPERRGAANYGYTF. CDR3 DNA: TGCGCCAGCAGCCCCGAAAGACGGGGGGCAGCTAACTATGGCTACACCTTC.

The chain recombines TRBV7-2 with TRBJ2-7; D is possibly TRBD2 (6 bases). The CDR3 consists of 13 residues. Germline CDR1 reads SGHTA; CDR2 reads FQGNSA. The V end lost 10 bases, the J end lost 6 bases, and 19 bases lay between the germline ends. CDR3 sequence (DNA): TGTGCCACCGACAGTTTGGGAGGAACCGAGCAGTACTTC. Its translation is CATDSLGGTEQYF.

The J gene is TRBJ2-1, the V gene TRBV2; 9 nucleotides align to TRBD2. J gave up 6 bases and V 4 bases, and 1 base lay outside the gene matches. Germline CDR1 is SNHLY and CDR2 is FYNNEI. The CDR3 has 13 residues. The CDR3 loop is CASSVGLANEQFF. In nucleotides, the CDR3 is TGTGCCAGCAGTGTGGGACTAGCCAATGAGCAGTTCTTC.

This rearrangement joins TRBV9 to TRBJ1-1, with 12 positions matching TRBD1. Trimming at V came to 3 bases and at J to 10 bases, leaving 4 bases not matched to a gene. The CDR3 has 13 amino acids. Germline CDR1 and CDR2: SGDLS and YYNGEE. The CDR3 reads CASSEGQGATAFF. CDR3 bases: TGTGCCAGCAGCGAGGGACAGGGGGCTACAGCTTTCTTT.

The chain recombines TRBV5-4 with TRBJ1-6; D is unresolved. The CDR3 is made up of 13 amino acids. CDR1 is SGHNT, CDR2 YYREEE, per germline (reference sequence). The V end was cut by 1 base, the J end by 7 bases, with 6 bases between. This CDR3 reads CASSLSRNSPLHF. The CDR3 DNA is TGTGCCAGCAGCTTGTCCCGGAATTCACCCCTCCACTTT.

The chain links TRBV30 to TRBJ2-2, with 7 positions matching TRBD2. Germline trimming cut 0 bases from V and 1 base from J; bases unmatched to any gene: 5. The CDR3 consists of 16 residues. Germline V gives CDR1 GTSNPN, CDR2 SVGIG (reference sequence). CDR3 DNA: TGTGCCTGGAGTGTAAGGCTAGCGGTGAACACCGGGGAGCTGTTTTTT. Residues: CAWSVRLAVNTGELFF.

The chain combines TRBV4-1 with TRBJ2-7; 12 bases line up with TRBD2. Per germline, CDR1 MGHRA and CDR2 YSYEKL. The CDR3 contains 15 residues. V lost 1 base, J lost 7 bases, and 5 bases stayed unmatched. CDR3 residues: CASSQGLAGDLEQYF. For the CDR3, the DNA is TGCGCCAGCAGCCAAGGACTAGCGGGGGACCTTGAGCAGTACTTC.

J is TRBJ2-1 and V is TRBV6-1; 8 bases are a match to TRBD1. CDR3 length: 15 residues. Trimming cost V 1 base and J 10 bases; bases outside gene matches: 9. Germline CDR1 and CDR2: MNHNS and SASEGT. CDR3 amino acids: CASSEVQGAIGEQFF. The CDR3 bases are TGTGCCAGCAGTGAAGTCCAGGGGGCCATCGGAGAGCAGTTCTTC.

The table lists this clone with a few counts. CDR3 DNA: TGTGCCAGCAGATCAGGGGATTATCAGCCCCAGCATTTT. Protein product: CASRSGDYQPQHF. J is TRBJ1-5 and V is TRBV6-1; D is possibly TRBD1 (6 bases). The CDR3 covers 13 residues. Between the trimmed V and J ends, which lost 6 bases and 5 bases, there was a span of 11 bases. The germline gives CDR1 MNHNS, CDR2 SASEGT.

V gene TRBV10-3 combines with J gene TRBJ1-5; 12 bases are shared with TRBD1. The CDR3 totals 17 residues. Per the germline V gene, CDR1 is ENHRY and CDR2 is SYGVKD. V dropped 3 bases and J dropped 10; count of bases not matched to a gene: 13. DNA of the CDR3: TGTGCCATCAGTGAAGTGAGGGAGGGACAGGGGGCAAGACCCCAGCATTTT. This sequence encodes CAISEVREGQGARPQHF.

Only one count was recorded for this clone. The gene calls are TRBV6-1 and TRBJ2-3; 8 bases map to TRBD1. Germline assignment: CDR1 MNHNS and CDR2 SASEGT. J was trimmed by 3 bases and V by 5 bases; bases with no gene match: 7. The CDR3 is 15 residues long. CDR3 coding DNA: TGTGCCAGCAGTCGTCCCGGACAGGGAACAGATACGCAGTATTTT. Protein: CASSRPGQGTDTQYF.

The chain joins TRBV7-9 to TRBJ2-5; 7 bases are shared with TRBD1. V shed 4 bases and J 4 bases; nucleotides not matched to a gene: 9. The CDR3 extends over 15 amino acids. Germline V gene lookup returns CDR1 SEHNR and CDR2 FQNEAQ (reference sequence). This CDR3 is CASSSVTGKGETQYF. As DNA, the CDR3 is TGTGCCAGCAGCTCGGTGACAGGGAAGGGAGAGACCCAGTACTTC.

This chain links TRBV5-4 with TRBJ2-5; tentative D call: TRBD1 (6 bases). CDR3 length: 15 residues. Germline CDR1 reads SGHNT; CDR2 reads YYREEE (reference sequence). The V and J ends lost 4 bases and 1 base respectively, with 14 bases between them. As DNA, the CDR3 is TGTGCCAGCAGCATTAGACAGGTGGGCCAAGAGACCCAGTACTTC. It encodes CASSIRQVGQETQYF.

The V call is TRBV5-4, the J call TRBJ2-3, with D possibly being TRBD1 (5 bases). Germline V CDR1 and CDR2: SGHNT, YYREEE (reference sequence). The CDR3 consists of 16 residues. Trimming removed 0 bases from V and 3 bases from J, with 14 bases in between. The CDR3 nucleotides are TGTGCCAGCAGCTTGGACACAGGTACAGGTACAGATACGCAGTATTTT. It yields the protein CASSLDTGTGTDTQYF.

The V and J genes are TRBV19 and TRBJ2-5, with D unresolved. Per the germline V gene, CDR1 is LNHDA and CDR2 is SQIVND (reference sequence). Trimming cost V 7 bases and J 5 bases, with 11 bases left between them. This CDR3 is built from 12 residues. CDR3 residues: CASKIQLETQYF. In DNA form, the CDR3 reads TGTGCCAGTAAAATACAGTTGGAGACCCAGTACTTC.